This T cell receptor beta chain was identified in a study of naive and memory T cell subsets. Points on this clonotype: Its target is unknown.

TCR cDNA received a 3' ligated oligonucleotide that carried a UMI. RNA was extracted from roughly 2.6 ml of whole blood of healthy adults. Cells were not sorted; total RNA input targeted roughly 1 to 1,100 ng. Amplification of ligated cDNA took four PCR rounds with SP2 and nested alpha and beta constant primers. Blood and skin TCR RNA was reverse transcribed with alpha and beta constant primers. From the 5' RACE reads, TCRdb called clonotypes with MiXCR, one entry per CDR3 protein. The sample lists 50,000 to 65,000 distinct CDR3 sequences, 6.5% to 8.5% occurring once. Study-wide points: TCR transcript changes with activation or differentiation may affect this RNA method.

Germline CDR1 and CDR2: LNHDA and SQIVND (reference sequence). V lost 7 bases to trimming and J lost 2 bases, with 12 bases between them. The CDR3 runs 14 residues. This clonotype was obtained from a female donor in good health. The chain recombines TRBV19 with TRBJ1-3; D may be TRBD1 (6 bases). CDR3 residues: CASTLGGPGNTIYF. The CDR3 DNA reads TGTGCCAGTACCTTAGGGGGGCCTGGAAACACCATATATTTT.